The 22 T cell receptor beta chains reported below all come from one sample, sequenced in a study of shared clonotypes between healthy human individuals. Profiled with immunoSEQ multiplex PCR; TCRdb holds only in-frame clones, not every one. The repertoire consists of 1.4 million or so clones, with approximately 98.5% occurring once and the leading ten covering 0.36%. What was sequenced was naive CD4+ T cells sorted from blood. Specified subset: CD45RA+ positively selected. The receptors originated from a man aged 25-45 years in good health.

J is TRBJ2-5 and V is TRBV30, with D tentatively TRBD2 (6 bases). The CDR3 is made up of 13 amino acids. The V end was cut by 1 base, the J end by 5 bases, with 11 bases between. Germline V gene lookup returns CDR1 GTSNPN and CDR2 SVGIG (reference sequence). DNA for the CDR3: TGTGCCTGGAGTGGCTCTAGCGTGGAGACCCAGTACTTC. As protein: CAWSGSSVETQYF.

The rearrangement uses TRBV7-9 and TRBJ1-5, with D tentatively TRBD1 (5 bases). Trimming removed 5 bases from V and 5 bases from J, with 19 bases in between. Germline V lookup: CDR1 SEHNR, CDR2 FQNEAQ (reference sequence). This CDR3 has 16 residues. DNA of the CDR3: TGTGCCAGCAGCCCGAGGGGTGGACGCTTCGATCAGCCCCAGCATTTT. Its protein product is CASSPRGGRFDQPQHF. The variable domain in full, with the rest retrieved from reference TRBV7-9 and TRBJ1-5, is DTGVSQNPRHKITKRGQNVTFRCDPISEHNRLYWYRQTLGQGPEFLTYFQNEAQLEKSRLLSDRFSAERPKGSFSTLEIQRTEQGDSAMYLCASSPRGGRFDQPQHFGDGTRLSIL.

The V gene is TRBV28, the J gene TRBJ1-2; D gene uncertain. This CDR3 is 13 amino acids long. Germline V gives CDR1 MDHEN, CDR2 SYDVKM. Deletions cut 6 bases from V and 2 bases from J, with 10 bases between. Here the CDR3 reads CASRQQPNYGYTF. CDR3 sequence (DNA): TGTGCCAGCAGACAACAGCCCAACTATGGCTACACCTTC.

The chain carries TRBV29-1 and TRBJ2-3; a weak D match, TRBD2 (5 bases). Trimming pared 4 bases from V and 11 bases from J, leaving 10 bases between. From germline, CDR1 is SQVTM and CDR2 ANQGSEA. The CDR3 sequence is 10 residues long. CDR3 region: CSVGTGKQYF. CDR3 sequence (DNA): TGCAGCGTTGGGACTGGAAAGCAGTATTTT.

The chain joins TRBV28 to TRBJ2-7; the match to TRBD2 covers 7 bases. V was clipped by 3 bases and J by 3 bases; unmatched bases: 5. This CDR3 contains 14 residues. Germline assignment: CDR1 MDHEN and CDR2 SYDVKM. The chain's CDR3 is CASSFHGTNYEQYF. The CDR3 DNA reads TGTGCCAGCAGTTTCCACGGGACTAACTACGAGCAGTACTTC.

In its sample, this clone was seen once. The J gene is TRBJ2-1, the V gene TRBV19; 10 nucleotides match TRBD2. The CDR3 is 18 amino acids. The J segment lost 4 bases and the V segment lost 6 bases, leaving 15 bases of the junction unmatched. CDR1 is LNHDA and CDR2 is SQIVND in the germline V gene (reference sequence). The CDR3 DNA reads as TGTGCCAGTAGGGAGCGGGAGGGCCCTACCCTAACGTACAATGAGCAGTTCTTC. Translated: CASREREGPTLTYNEQFF. Looking up the rest from reference TRBV19 and TRBJ2-1 gives the full variable domain: DGGITQSPKYLFRKEGQNVTLSCEQNLNHDAMYWYRQDPGQGLRLIYYSQIVNDFQKGDIAEGYSVSREKKESFPLTVTSAQKNPTAFYLCASREREGPTLTYNEQFFGPGTRLTVL.

The chain combines TRBV2 with TRBJ2-5, with unresolved D. The germline gives CDR1 SNHLY, CDR2 FYNNEI. V was trimmed by 5 bases and J by 9 bases, leaving 10 bases between them. The CDR3 has 11 amino acids. CDR3: CASSLQLSQYF. The CDR3 region has the DNA TGTGCCAGCAGTCTACAGCTTTCCCAGTACTTC.

The chain has TRBV11-3 and TRBJ2-7, with 7 bases aligning to TRBD2. The germline CDR1 and CDR2 sequences are SGHNT and YENEEA. The CDR3 is 17 amino acids. The V and J ends lost 5 bases and 1 base, in that order; junction bases with no gene match: 14. CDR3 bases: TGTGCCAGCAGCGAAGGGACTAAAAGGCTGGCTTCCTACGAGCAGTACTTC. Encoded protein: CASSEGTKRLASYEQYF.

The V call is TRBV14, the J call TRBJ2-6, with a possible D match to TRBD1 (5 bases). V lost 6 bases to trimming and J lost 2 bases, with 14 bases between them. Per germline, CDR1 SGHDN and CDR2 FVKESK. This CDR3 spans 16 amino acids. The CDR3 here is CASSPLGRAGANVLTF. CDR3 coding DNA: TGTGCCAGCAGTCCCCTGGGCAGGGCTGGGGCCAACGTCCTGACTTTC.

V is TRBV7-9 and J is TRBJ2-5, with 8 bases lining up with TRBD2. The CDR3 contains 14 residues. The trim removed 5 bases at V and 5 bases at J, leaving 7 bases unmatched. Germline-derived CDR1 and CDR2 are SEHNR and FQNEAQ (reference sequence). The CDR3 loop is CASSRSGSWETQYF. CDR3 DNA: TGTGCCAGCAGCCGGAGCGGGAGTTGGGAGACCCAGTACTTC.

This sequence joins TRBV7-2 and TRBJ1-5, with 9 bases matching TRBD1. The germline gives CDR1 SGHTA, CDR2 FQGNSA. J lost 2 bases, V lost 4 bases, and 3 bases had no gene match. The CDR3 consists of 15 residues. DNA for the CDR3: TGTGCCAGCAGCTACACAGGGGGCGGCAATCAGCCCCAGCATTTT. Translating gives CASSYTGGGNQPQHF.

V gene TRBV7-2 combines with J gene TRBJ2-7, with D perhaps being TRBD1 or TRBD2 (5 bases each). This CDR3 region has 16 residues. Trimming took off 4 bases at V and 4 bases at J, with 20 bases between the two ends. CDR1 is SGHTA, CDR2 FQGNSA, per germline. CDR3 in DNA: TGTGCCAGCAGCTCTCGAGCTGGGGGAGCTGCGTACGAGCAGTACTTC. Protein: CASSSRAGGAAYEQYF.

This clone was detected once. The chain recombines TRBV7-2 with TRBJ2-3, with 7 bases aligning to TRBD1. Germline V gives CDR1 SGHTA, CDR2 FQGNSA. V lost 5 bases, J lost 0 bases, and 14 bases stayed unmatched. The CDR3 has 18 amino acids. For the CDR3, the DNA is TGTGCCAGCAGCCCAGACAGGGCGAGAAGGACCAGCACAGATACGCAGTATTTT. This encodes CASSPDRARRTSTDTQYF.

The chain is built from TRBV5-1 and TRBJ2-7, with D maybe TRBD2 (6 bases). The CDR3 runs 15 residues. Per germline, CDR1 SGHRS and CDR2 YFSETQ. V was shortened by 0 bases and J by 4 bases, with 14 bases between the two germline ends. CDR3 DNA sequence: TGCGCCAGCAGCTTGGCGGGAGAGGTAGGGTACGAGCAGTACTTC. This translates into CASSLAGEVGYEQYF.

The chain is built from TRBV28 and TRBJ2-7; the match to TRBD1 covers 7 bases. Germline V gene lookup returns CDR1 MDHEN and CDR2 SYDVKM. V was pared by 2 bases and J by 2 bases, with 3 bases of the junction left unmatched. The CDR3 spans 14 residues. The CDR3 DNA reads TGTGCCAGCAGTTTAGCCAGGGGGACCTACGAGCAGTACTTC. It encodes CASSLARGTYEQYF.

Regarding this clone: This sample also contains other DNA sequences that code for the same CDR3. V usage is TRBV28 and J usage is TRBJ2-5, with D possibly matching TRBD2 (6 bases). CDR1 is MDHEN, CDR2 SYDVKM, per germline. V lost 3 bases to trimming and J lost 5 bases, with 13 bases between them. There are 14 residues in the CDR3. The CDR3 loop reads CASSLVGRGETQYF. CDR3 bases: TGTGCCAGCAGTTTGGTGGGCCGGGGGGAGACCCAGTACTTC.

The chain has TRBV11-2 and TRBJ2-7, with 8 bases aligning to TRBD2. The germline V gene has CDR1 SGHAT and CDR2 FQNNGV. The CDR3 has 15 residues. J gave up 4 bases and V 4 bases, and 9 bases lay outside the gene matches. CDR3: CASSWEAGGWYEQYF. CDR3 sequence (DNA): TGTGCCAGCAGCTGGGAGGCGGGAGGTTGGTACGAGCAGTACTTC.

The chain couples TRBV11-2 to TRBJ2-7; D is unclear. The CDR3 extends over 13 amino acids. V lost 4 bases, J lost 2 bases, and 9 bases lay in between. Per the germline V gene, CDR1 is SGHAT and CDR2 is FQNNGV. CDR3 protein: CASSSLRTYEQYF. The CDR3 coding sequence is TGTGCCAGCAGCTCTCTGCGTACCTACGAGCAGTACTTC.

The rearrangement links TRBV5-1 to TRBJ2-1, with D tentatively TRBD2 (5 bases). The CDR3 loop spans 16 amino acids. Trimming left V 1 base short and J 0 bases short, with 11 bases between. Germline CDR1 and CDR2: SGHRS and YFSETQ. In DNA form, the CDR3 reads TGCGCCAGCAGCTTGTTAGGCGCGGGCTCCTACAATGAGCAGTTCTTC. Its translation is CASSLLGAGSYNEQFF. Full variable domain (missing parts from reference TRBV5-1 and TRBJ2-1): KAGVTQTPRYLIKTRGQQVTLSCSPISGHRSVSWYQQTPGQGLQFLFEYFSETQRNKGNFPGRFSGRQFSNSRSEMNVSTLELGDSALYLCASSLLGAGSYNEQFFGPGTRLTVL.

The table lists this clone with a count of one. The chain recombines TRBV5-6 with TRBJ1-5; D is unresolved. V was cut by 4 bases and J by 1 base, with 9 bases left in between. Germline-derived CDR1 and CDR2 are SGHDT and YYEEEE. This CDR3 is built from 14 residues. CDR3 loop: CASSQTRSNQPQHF. CDR3 coding DNA: TGTGCCAGCAGCCAAACACGAAGCAATCAGCCCCAGCATTTT.

This chain links TRBV10-2 with TRBJ2-4, with 8 nucleotides matching TRBD2. CDR3 length: 12 amino acids. Trimming took 9 bases from V and 8 from J; bases not matched to a gene: 6. CDR1 WSHSY and CDR2 SAAADI come from the germline V gene. The CDR3 sequence is CASSGGRDIQYF. The DNA for the CDR3 is TGCGCCAGTTCGGGAGGGCGTGACATTCAGTACTTC.

J is TRBJ2-3 and V is TRBV7-9; D may be TRBD2 (5 bases). V lost 0 bases and J 0 bases, leaving 19 bases between the germline ends. Germline-derived CDR1 and CDR2 are SEHNR and FQNEAQ (reference sequence). CDR3 length: 19 amino acids. CDR3: CASSLALLQRTLSTDTQYF. The CDR3 nucleotides read TGTGCCAGCAGCTTAGCCTTGCTCCAAAGGACTTTAAGCACAGATACGCAGTATTTT.